The 6 T cell receptor beta chains reported below all come from one sample, sequenced in a study of blood T cells in healthy people across ages. The use of a sample-barcoded 5' primer and a J-beta primer mix characterized a second PCR of about 6 to 11 cycles. TCRdb re-derived calls from the 5' RACE reads in MiXCR, one entry per CDR3 protein. The table includes approximately 790,000 distinct CDR3 sequences, around two thirds detected once. The sequenced sample consisted of blood. Every receptor here comes from a young man in good health.

The rearrangement joins TRBV20-1 to TRBJ2-7, with D possibly matching TRBD2 (6 bases). With 6 bases removed from V and 5 bases from J, the gap between germline ends came to 20 bases. Germline assignment: CDR1 DFQATT and CDR2 SNEGSKA (reference sequence). The CDR3 is made up of 14 amino acids. In DNA form, the CDR3 reads TGCAGTGCGGAGGTTGGGCGGGGCCTTAACGAGCAGTACTTC. Its protein is CSAEVGRGLNEQYF.

This rearrangement joins TRBV7-3 to TRBJ2-1; TRBD1 agrees at 10 bases. CDR3 length: 17 residues. The germline V gene encodes CDR1 SGHTA and CDR2 FQGTGA. V trimming: 4 bases; J trimming: 6 bases; junction bases outside the gene matches: 12. CDR3 region: CASSSVPTGGFGNEQFF. Written as DNA, the CDR3 is TGTGCCAGCAGCTCCGTCCCGACAGGGGGCTTTGGCAATGAGCAGTTCTTC. Using reference TRBV7-3 and TRBJ2-1 for the parts outside the CDR3, the full variable domain is GAGVSQTPSNKVTEKGKYVELRCDPISGHTALYWYRQSLGQGPEFLIYFQGTGAADDSGLPNDRFFAVRPEGSVSTLKIQRTERGDSAVYLCASSSVPTGGFGNEQFFGPGTRLTVL.

V usage is TRBV6-1 and J usage is TRBJ2-3; TRBD1 matches at 7 bases. The CDR3 extends over 19 amino acids. The V gene end was trimmed by 0 bases and the J gene end by 2 bases; junction bases not matched to a gene: 14. Germline V CDR1 and CDR2: MNHNS, SASEGT. The DNA for the CDR3 is TGTGCCAGCAGTGAAGCGAGTCCTCGTCCGGACAGGATCACAGATACGCAGTATTTT. This gives the protein CASSEASPRPDRITDTQYF.

This clonotype was observed a handful of times. The chain recombines TRBV7-6 with TRBJ1-4; D remains unclear. V lost 5 bases, J lost 0 bases, and 10 bases lay in between. The V gene's germline CDR1 is SGHVS and CDR2 FNYEAQ. The length of the CDR3 is 15 residues. The CDR3 region is CASSKDFATNEKLFF. CDR3 coding DNA: TGTGCCAGCAGCAAAGATTTTGCAACTAATGAAAAACTGTTTTTT.

There are a few counts of this clonotype. The J gene is TRBJ2-7, the V gene TRBV29-1; 10 bases are a match to TRBD1. Germline CDR1 is SQVTM and CDR2 is ANQGSEA. This CDR3 comprises 14 residues. The V segment lost 4 bases and the J segment 3 bases; nucleotides outside the gene matches: 6. As DNA, the CDR3 is TGCAGCGTTGCCCGGACAGGGGGGAACTACGAGCAGTACTTC. Translation gives CSVARTGGNYEQYF.

This rearrangement joins TRBV18 to TRBJ2-5; 10 bases match TRBD2. The CDR3 totals 15 residues. The germline V gene has CDR1 KGHSH and CDR2 LQKENI. Losses at the gene ends were 5 bases for V and 11 bases for J; bases not matched to a gene: 14. CDR3 sequence reads: CASSSQRGGRNEQYF. CDR3 in DNA: TGTGCCAGCTCATCACAGCGGGGGGGCCGGAATGAGCAGTACTTC.